A selection of T cell receptor beta chains follows, all from one sample in a study of blood T cell repertoires in COVID-19. Sequencing used immunoSEQ multiplex PCR; TCRdb keeps in-frame clones, though not all of them. Of some 70,000 clones in the sample, 80% to 90% are singletons; the top ten hold approximately 2.9%. The sequenced sample consisted of peripheral blood. These TCRs come from a man over 45 with acute or convalescent COVID-19. The CDR3 runs from the conserved cysteine through the conserved F or W. D genes are given only for firm matches. For some rows the clone size is stated as once, few or many, or as a class when expanded; others skip it.

d_call,j_call,v_call,clone_size,cdr3_nt,cdr3_aa
.,TRBJ2-7,TRBV6-2/TRBV6-3,.,TGTGCCAGCAGTTACTCGACGGGGGAGCAGTACTTC,CASSYSTGEQYF
.,TRBJ2-1,TRBV11-1,.,TGTGCCAGCAGCTGGAGAACCGCCTACTTACAAAACGAGCAGTTCTTC,CASSWRTAYLQNEQFF
TRBD2,TRBJ2-1,TRBV4-1,.,TGCGCCAGCAGCCAAGAGACGTCTAGCGGGAGGAATGAGCAGTTCTTC,CASSQETSSGRNEQFF
TRBD1,TRBJ2-5,TRBV11-2,.,TGTGCCAGCAGCTTAGCGTACAGGGGGCGGCGGGAGACCCAGTACTTC,CASSLAYRGRRETQYF
TRBD2,TRBJ2-1,TRBV2,.,TGTGCCAGCAGTGAGTCCGGGACTAGCGGGATAAATGAGCAGTTCTTC,CASSESGTSGINEQFF
.,TRBJ1-1,TRBV27,.,TGTGCCAGCAGTTTCATGAGGGCCACTGAAGCTTTCTTT,CASSFMRATEAFF
.,TRBJ1-5,TRBV27,.,TGTGCCAGCAGTTTCCATAGGGGGAGCAATCAGCCCCAGCATTTT,CASSFHRGSNQPQHF
.,TRBJ1-4,TRBV4-3,.,TGCGCCAGCAGCTGGACAGTTGCTGGTAATGAAAAACTGTTTTTT,CASSWTVAGNEKLFF
TRBD1,TRBJ1-4,TRBV27,.,TGTGCCAGCAGTTTAAGGCAGGGGGTTGAAAAACTGTTTTTT,CASSLRQGVEKLFF
.,TRBJ1-5,TRBV10-3,.,TGTGCCACCAAGGACAGCCTCAATCAGCCCCAGCATTTT,CATKDSLNQPQHF
.,TRBJ1-1,TRBV28,.,TGTGCCAGCAGTTTACCCGACAGGGAAGCTTTCTTT,CASSLPDREAFF
.,TRBJ2-5,TRBV28,.,TGTGCCACAGGGGCCTATCCCCCCCAAGAGACCCAGTACTTC,CATGAYPPQETQYF
.,TRBJ2-1,TRBV4-3,.,TGCGCCAGCAGCCCCGGACAGACAAGCAACAATGAGCAGTTCTTC,CASSPGQTSNNEQFF
.,TRBJ2-1,TRBV2,.,TGTGCCAGCAGAACCCGGACAGGGAGGGCCAATGAGCAGTTCTTC,CASRTRTGRANEQFF
.,TRBJ2-3,TRBV15,.,TGTGCCACCAGCAGCGGGAAGCCGCAGTATTTT,CATSSGKPQYF
.,TRBJ1-5,TRBV27,few,TGTGCCAGCAGCCCCCTTGGCAGGGTGGGCAATCAGCCCCAGCATTTT,CASSPLGRVGNQPQHF
.,TRBJ2-1,TRBV9,.,TGTGCCAGCAGCGCTTCCGAACGGGAGCAGTTCTTC,CASSASEREQFF
TRBD2,TRBJ2-4,TRBV29-1,once,TGCAGCGTCGCGAGCGGGAGAAACATTCAGTACTTC,CSVASGRNIQYF
.,TRBJ1-5,TRBV28,.,TGTGCCAGCAGTTCTCCCCGGACGGGAGGCAATCAGCCCCAGCATTTT,CASSSPRTGGNQPQHF
.,TRBJ2-7,TRBV7-2,once,TGTGCCAGCAGCTCCGGACAAACCTACGAGCAGTACTTC,CASSSGQTYEQYF
TRBD2,TRBJ2-5,TRBV9,once,TGTGCCAGCAGCGCCCAGGAGGGACTAGCGGAGAGTTTTGGGGAGACCCAGTACTTC,CASSAQEGLAESFGETQYF
.,TRBJ1-6,TRBV5-1,.,TGCGCCAGCAGCGCCGCGACCGGGGAAAATTCACCCCTCCACTTT,CASSAATGENSPLHF
.,TRBJ2-7,TRBV24-1,.,TGTGCCACCAGTGATTTCAGGGGCTACGAGCAGTACTTC,CATSDFRGYEQYF
.,TRBJ1-1,TRBV7-2,.,TGTGCCAGCAGCTTAGCGCTGGCAGGGTTCACTGAAGCTTTCTTT,CASSLALAGFTEAFF
TRBD2,TRBJ2-3,TRBV10-2,.,TGCGCCAGCAGTGAGCCGACAAGTACGAGCGGGGCAGATACGCAGTATTTT,CASSEPTSTSGADTQYF
TRBD2,TRBJ2-7,TRBV5-6,.,TGTGGCAGCAGCTTGGAAGCGGGGGCATACTCCTACGAGCAGTACTTC,CGSSLEAGAYSYEQYF